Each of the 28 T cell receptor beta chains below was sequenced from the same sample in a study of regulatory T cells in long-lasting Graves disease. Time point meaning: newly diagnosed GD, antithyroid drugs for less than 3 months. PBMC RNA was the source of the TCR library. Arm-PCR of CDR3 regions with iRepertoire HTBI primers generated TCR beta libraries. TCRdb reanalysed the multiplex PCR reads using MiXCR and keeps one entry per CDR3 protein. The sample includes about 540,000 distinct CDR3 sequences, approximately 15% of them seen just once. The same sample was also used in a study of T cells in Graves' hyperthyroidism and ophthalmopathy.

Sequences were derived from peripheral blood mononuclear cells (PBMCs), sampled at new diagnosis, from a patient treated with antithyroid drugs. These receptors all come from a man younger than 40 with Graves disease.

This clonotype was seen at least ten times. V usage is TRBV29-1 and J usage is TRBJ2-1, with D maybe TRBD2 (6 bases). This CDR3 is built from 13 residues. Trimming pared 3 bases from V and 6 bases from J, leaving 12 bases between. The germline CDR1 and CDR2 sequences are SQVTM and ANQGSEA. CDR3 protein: CSVEASAGNEQFF. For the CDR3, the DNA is TGCAGCGTTGAGGCTAGCGCTGGCAATGAGCAGTTCTTC.

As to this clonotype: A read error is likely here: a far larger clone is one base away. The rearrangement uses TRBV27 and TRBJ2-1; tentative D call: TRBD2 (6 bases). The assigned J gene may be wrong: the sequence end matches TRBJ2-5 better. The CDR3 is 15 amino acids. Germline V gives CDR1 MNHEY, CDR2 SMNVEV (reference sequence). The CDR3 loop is CASNTLARAGETQYF. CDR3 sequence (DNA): TGTGCCAGCAACACTCTAGCGCGAGCCGGAGAGACCCAGTACTTC.

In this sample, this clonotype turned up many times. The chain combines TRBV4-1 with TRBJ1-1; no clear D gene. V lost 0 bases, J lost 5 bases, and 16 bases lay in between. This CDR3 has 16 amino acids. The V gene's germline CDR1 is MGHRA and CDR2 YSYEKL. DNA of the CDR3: TGCGCCAGCAGCCAAGAATGGTTGGCCTCCGTGACTGAAGCTTTCTTT. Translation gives CASSQEWLASVTEAFF.

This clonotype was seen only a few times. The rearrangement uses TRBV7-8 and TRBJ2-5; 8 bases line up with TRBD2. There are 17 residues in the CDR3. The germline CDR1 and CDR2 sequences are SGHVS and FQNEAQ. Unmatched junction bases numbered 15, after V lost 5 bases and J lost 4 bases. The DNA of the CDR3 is TGTGCCAGCAGCCAACTGACTAGCGCCACCCCCGGAGAGACCCAGTACTTC. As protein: CASSQLTSATPGETQYF.

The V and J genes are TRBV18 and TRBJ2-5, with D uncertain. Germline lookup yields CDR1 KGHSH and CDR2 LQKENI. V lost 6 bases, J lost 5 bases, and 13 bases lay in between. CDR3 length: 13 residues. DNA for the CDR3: TGTGCCAGCTCGGGGAATTTAGGGGAGACCCAGTACTTC. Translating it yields CASSGNLGETQYF. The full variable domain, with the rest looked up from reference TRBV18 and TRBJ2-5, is NAGVMQNPRHLVRRRGQEARLRCSPMKGHSHVYWYRQLPEEGLKFMVYLQKENIIDESGMPKERFSAEFPKEGPSILRIQQVVRGDSAAYFCASSGNLGETQYFGPGTRLLVL.

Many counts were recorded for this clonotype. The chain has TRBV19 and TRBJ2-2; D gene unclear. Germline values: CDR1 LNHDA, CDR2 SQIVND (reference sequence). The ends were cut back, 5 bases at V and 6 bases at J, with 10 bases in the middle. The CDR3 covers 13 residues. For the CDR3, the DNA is TGTGCCAGTAGTCCTCGTTGGGCCGGGGAGCTGTTTTTT. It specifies CASSPRWAGELFF.

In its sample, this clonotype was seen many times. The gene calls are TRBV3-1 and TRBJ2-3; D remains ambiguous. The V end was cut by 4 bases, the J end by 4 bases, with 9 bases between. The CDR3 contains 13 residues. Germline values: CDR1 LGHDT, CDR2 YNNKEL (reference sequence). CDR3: CASSPRVADTQYF. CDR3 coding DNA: TGTGCCAGCAGCCCACGAGTGGCAGATACGCAGTATTTT.

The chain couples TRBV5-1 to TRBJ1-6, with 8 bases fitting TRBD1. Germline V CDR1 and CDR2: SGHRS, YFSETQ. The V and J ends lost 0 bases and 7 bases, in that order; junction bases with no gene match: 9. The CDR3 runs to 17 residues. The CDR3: CASSLETTTGGNSPLHF. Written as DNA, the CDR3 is TGCGCCAGCAGCTTGGAGACGACTACAGGGGGGAATTCACCCCTCCACTTT.

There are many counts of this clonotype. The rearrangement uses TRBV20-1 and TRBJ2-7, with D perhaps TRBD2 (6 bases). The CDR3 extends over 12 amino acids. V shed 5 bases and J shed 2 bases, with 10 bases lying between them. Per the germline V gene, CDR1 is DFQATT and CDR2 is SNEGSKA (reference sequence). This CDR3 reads CSAGGSPYEQYF. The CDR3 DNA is TGCAGTGCTGGAGGGTCCCCCTACGAGCAGTACTTC.

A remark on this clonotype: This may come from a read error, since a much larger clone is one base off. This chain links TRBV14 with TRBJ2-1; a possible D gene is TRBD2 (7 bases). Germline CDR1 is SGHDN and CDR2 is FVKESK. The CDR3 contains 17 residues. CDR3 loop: CANSLQWGGASYNEQFF. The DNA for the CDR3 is TGTGCCAACAGCCTCCAATGGGGGGGCGCTTCCTACAATGAGCAGTTCTTC.

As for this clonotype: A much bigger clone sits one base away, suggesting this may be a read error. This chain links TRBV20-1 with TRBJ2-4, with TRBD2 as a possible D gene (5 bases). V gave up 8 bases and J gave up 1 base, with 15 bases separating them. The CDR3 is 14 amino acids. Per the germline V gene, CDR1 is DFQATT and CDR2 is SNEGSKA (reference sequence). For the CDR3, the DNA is TGCAGTTCAGAGGGTGCCTTTGCCAAAAACATTCAGTACTTC. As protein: CSSEGAFAKNIQYF.

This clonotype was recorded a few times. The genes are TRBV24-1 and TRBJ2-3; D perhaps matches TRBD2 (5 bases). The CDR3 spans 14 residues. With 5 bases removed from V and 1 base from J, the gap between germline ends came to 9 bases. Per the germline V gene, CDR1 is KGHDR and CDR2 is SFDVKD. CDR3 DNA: TGTGCCACCAGTGTTAAGGGAGGCACAGATACGCAGTATTTT. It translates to CATSVKGGTDTQYF.

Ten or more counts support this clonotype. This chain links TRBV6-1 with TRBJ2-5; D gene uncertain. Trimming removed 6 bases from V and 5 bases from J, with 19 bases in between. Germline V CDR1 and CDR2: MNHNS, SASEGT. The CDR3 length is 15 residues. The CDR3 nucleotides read TGTGCCAGCAGGCCCACGGGCCCCGGGTGGGAGACCCAGTACTTC. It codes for CASRPTGPGWETQYF.

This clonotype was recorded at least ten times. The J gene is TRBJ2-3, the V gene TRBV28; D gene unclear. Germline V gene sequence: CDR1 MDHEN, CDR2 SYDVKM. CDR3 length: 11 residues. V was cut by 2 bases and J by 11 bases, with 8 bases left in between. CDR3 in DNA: TGTGCCAGCAGTTTACGGTTTCGGCAGTATTTT. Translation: CASSLRFRQYF.

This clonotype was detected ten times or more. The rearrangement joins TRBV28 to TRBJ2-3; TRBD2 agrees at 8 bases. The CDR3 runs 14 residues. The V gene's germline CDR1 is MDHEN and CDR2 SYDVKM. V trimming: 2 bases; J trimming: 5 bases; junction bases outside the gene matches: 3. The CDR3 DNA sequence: TGTGCCAGCAGTTTACCGGGAGGGCAAGATACGCAGTATTTT. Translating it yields CASSLPGGQDTQYF. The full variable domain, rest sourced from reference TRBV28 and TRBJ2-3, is DVKVTQSSRYLVKRTGEKVFLECVQDMDHENMFWYRQDPGLGLRLIYFSYDVKMKEKGDIPEGYSVSREKKERFSLILESASTNQTSMYLCASSLPGGQDTQYFGPGTRLTVL.

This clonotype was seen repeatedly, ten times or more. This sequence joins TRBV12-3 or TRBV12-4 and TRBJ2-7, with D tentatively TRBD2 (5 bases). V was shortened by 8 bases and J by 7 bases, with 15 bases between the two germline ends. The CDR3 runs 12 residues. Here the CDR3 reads CASSQSRGEQYF. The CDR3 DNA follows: TGTGCCAGCTCCCAGAGCCGAGGGGAGCAGTACTTC.

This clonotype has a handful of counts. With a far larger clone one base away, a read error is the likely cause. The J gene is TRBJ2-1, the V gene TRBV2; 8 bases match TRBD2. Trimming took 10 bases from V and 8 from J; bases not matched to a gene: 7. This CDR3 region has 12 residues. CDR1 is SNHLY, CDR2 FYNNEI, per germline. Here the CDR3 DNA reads TGTGCCAACAGCTCGGGACTAGATGAGCAGTTCTTC. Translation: CANSSGLDEQFF.

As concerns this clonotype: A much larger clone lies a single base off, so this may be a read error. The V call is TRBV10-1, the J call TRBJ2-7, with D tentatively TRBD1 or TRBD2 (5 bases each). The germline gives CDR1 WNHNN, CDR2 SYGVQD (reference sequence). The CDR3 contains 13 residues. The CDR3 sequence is CAGSEGSWNEQYF. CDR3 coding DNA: TGCGCCGGCAGTGAGGGGTCCTGGAACGAGCAGTACTTC.

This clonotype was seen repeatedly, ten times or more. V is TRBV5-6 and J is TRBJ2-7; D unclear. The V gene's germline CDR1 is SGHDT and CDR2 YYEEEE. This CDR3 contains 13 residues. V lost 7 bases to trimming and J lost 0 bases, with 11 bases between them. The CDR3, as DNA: TGTGCCAGCGGATACCAATCCTCCTACGAGCAGTACTTC. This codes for CASGYQSSYEQYF.

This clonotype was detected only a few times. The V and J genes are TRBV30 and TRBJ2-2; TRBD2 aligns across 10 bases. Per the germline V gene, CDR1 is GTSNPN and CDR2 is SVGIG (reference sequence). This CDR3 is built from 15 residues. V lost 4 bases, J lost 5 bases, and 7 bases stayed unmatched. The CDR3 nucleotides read TGTGCCTGGAACGGACTAGCGGAACCTACCGGGGAGCTGTTTTTT. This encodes CAWNGLAEPTGELFF.

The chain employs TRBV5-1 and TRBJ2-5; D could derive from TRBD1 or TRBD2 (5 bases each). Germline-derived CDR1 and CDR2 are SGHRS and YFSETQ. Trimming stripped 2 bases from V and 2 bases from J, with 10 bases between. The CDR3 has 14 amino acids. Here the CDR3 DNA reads TGCGCCAGCAGCTTACCGGGACCTCAAGAGACCCAGTACTTC. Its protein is CASSLPGPQETQYF.

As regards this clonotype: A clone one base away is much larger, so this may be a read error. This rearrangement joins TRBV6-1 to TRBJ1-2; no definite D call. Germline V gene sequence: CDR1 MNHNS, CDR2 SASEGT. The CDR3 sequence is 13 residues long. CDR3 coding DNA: TGTGCCAGCAGTGAAAACGTTAACTATGGCCACACCTTC. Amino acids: CASSENVNYGHTF.

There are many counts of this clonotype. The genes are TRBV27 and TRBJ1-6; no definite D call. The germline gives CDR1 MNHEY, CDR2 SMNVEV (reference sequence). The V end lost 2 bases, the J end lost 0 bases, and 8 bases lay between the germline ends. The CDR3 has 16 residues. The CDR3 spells CASSLTRSSYNSPLHF. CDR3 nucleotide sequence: TGTGCCAGCAGTTTAACGCGTAGCTCCTATAATTCACCCCTCCACTTT.

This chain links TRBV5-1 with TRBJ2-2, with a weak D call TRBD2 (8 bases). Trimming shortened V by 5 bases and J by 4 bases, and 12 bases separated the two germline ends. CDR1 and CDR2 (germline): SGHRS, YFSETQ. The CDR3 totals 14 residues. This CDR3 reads CASSREGATGELFF. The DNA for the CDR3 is TGCGCCAGCAGTCGGGAGGGGGCCACCGGGGAGCTGTTTTTT.

The CDR3 bases are TGTGCCAGCAGTACCGGGACTAGCGGGAGAGGTGAGCAGTTCTTC. Translated: CASSTGTSGRGEQFF. This chain connects TRBV2 to TRBJ2-1; 14 bases fit TRBD2. Losses at the gene ends were 5 bases for V and 9 bases for J; bases not matched to a gene: 6. Germline values: CDR1 SNHLY, CDR2 FYNNEI. The CDR3 sequence is 15 residues long.

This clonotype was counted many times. The CDR3 DNA follows: TGTGCCAGCAGTTACGGATTTGGGGCAGGGAGCTCCTACGAGCAGTACTTC. Encoded protein: CASSYGFGAGSSYEQYF. This rearrangement joins TRBV6-5 to TRBJ2-7; D is possibly TRBD1 or TRBD2 (5 bases each). The length of the CDR3 is 17 residues. Germline CDR1 and CDR2: MNHEY and SVGAGI. Deletions cut 2 bases from V and 0 bases from J, with 17 bases between.

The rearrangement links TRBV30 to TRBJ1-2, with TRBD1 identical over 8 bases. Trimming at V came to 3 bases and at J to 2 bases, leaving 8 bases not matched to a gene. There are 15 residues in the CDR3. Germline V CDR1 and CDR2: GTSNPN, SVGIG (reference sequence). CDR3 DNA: TGTGCCTGGAGCGGACCCCGGACAGGGAACTATGGCTACACCTTC. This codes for CAWSGPRTGNYGYTF.

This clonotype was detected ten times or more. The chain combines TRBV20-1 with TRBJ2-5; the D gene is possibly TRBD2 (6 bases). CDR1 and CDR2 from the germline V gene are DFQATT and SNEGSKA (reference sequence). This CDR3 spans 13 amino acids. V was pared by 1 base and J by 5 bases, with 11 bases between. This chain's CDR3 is CSARGLGRETQYF. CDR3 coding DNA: TGCAGTGCTAGAGGGCTGGGGAGGGAGACCCAGTACTTC.